A single sample is the source of the 24 T cell receptor beta chains below, sequenced in a study of response to subunit inactivated influenza vaccine. TCRdb reprocessed the RT-PCR reads with MiXCR, giving one entry per CDR3 protein. This table holds about 620,000 distinct CDR3 sequences, 10% to 15% found once. The sequencing here drew on PBMCs from blood, taken on the day of vaccination. Every receptor here comes from a man aged 50 or older who received an inactivated influenza vaccine.

This clonotype was observed a few times. This chain connects TRBV6-5 to TRBJ2-7, with a tentative D call TRBD2 (6 bases). This CDR3 has 13 amino acids. Germline CDR1 MNHEY, CDR2 SVGAGI. The V end lost 0 bases, the J end lost 6 bases, and 9 bases lay between the germline ends. The CDR3 region has the DNA TGTGCCAGCAGTTACTCGGAGGGAGCCGAGCAGTACTTC. Protein: CASSYSEGAEQYF.

This clonotype was counted many times. The chain combines TRBV5-1 with TRBJ2-7; 7 bases agree with TRBD2. V was clipped by 5 bases and J by 1 base; unmatched bases: 6. CDR1 SGHRS and CDR2 YFSETQ come from the germline V gene. The CDR3 totals 14 residues. In nucleotides, the CDR3 is TGCGCCAGCAGGTCACTAGCGAAATCCTACGAGCAGTACTTC. The encoded protein is CASRSLAKSYEQYF.

This clonotype was counted only a few times. The chain recombines TRBV12-3 or TRBV12-4 with TRBJ2-7; unclear D gene. This CDR3 is 13 amino acids long. V was trimmed by 5 bases and J by 4 bases, leaving 12 bases between them. Here the CDR3 reads CASSTNTVYEQYF. For the CDR3, the DNA is TGTGCCAGCAGTACAAACACAGTATACGAGCAGTACTTC.

This clonotype was counted between two and nine times. The chain is built from TRBV19 and TRBJ2-2, with TRBD1 as a possible D gene (5 bases). The CDR3 length is 15 residues. Germline assignment: CDR1 LNHDA and CDR2 SQIVND (reference sequence). Deletions cut 0 bases from V and 6 bases from J, with 11 bases between. The DNA for the CDR3 is TGTGCCAGTAGTATAGAACAGGTTGGGCCCGGGGAGCTGTTTTTT. Translating gives CASSIEQVGPGELFF.

This clonotype has more than one count but fewer than ten. V and J are TRBV29-1 and TRBJ2-1; D gene ambiguous. The V and J ends lost 4 bases and 4 bases respectively, with 11 bases between them. The CDR3 covers 13 residues. CDR1 SQVTM and CDR2 ANQGSEA come from the germline V gene. Written as DNA, the CDR3 is TGCAGCGTTGGGCCACGGATATACAATGAGCAGTTCTTC. This gives the protein CSVGPRIYNEQFF.

V usage is TRBV10-3 and J usage is TRBJ2-5; 7 bases fit TRBD2. This CDR3 spans 16 amino acids. Germline V gene sequence: CDR1 ENHRY, CDR2 SYGVKD. The trim removed 5 bases at V and 0 bases at J, leaving 9 bases unmatched. CDR3 protein: CAISPNPSGYQETQYF. Written as DNA, the CDR3 is TGTGCCATCAGTCCAAACCCTAGCGGTTACCAAGAGACCCAGTACTTC.

This clonotype was recorded at least ten times. The rearrangement uses TRBV5-1 and TRBJ2-1, with TRBD1 matching over 11 bases. The CDR3 runs 15 residues. The junction had 6 bases not matched to a gene; V was cut back by 5 bases and J by 5 bases. Germline lookup yields CDR1 SGHRS and CDR2 YFSETQ. The CDR3 here is CASRERTGGNNEQFF. The DNA for the CDR3 is TGCGCCAGCAGGGAAAGGACAGGGGGCAACAATGAGCAGTTCTTC.

The chain joins TRBV15 to TRBJ2-3, with D tentatively TRBD1 or TRBD2 (6 bases each). Deletions cut 1 base from V and 2 bases from J, with 7 bases between. From germline, CDR1 is LNHNV and CDR2 YYDKDF (reference sequence). The CDR3 is made up of 14 amino acids. The CDR3 here is CATSRGGATDTQYF. CDR3 coding DNA: TGTGCCACCAGCAGAGGGGGGGCCACAGATACGCAGTATTTT.

This rearrangement joins TRBV4-3 to TRBJ1-2, with no clear D. V was shortened by 6 bases and J by 3 bases, with 11 bases between the two germline ends. The CDR3 totals 13 residues. Looked up from germline, CDR1 is LGHNA and CDR2 is YSLEER. CDR3 sequence (DNA): TGCGCCAGCAGATCTGGGCTGGACTATGGCTACACCTTC. Protein product: CASRSGLDYGYTF.

This clonotype was observed at least ten times. The CDR3 DNA reads TGCAGCGTTGAAGATTCGGACTTCAAACTCGGGACCCAGTACTTC. Its translation is CSVEDSDFKLGTQYF. The chain joins TRBV29-1 to TRBJ2-5; weak D call: TRBD2 (5 bases). Trimming cost V 0 bases and J 7 bases, with 18 bases left between them. The germline V gene has CDR1 SQVTM and CDR2 ANQGSEA. The CDR3 is made up of 15 amino acids.

On this clonotype itself: A junction boundary mismatches the germline segment, possibly from a read error. Here the CDR3 reads CAGRAGGLPLHF. CDR3 in DNA: TGTGCCGGCAGGGCAGGGGGCCTTCCCCTCCACTTT. The chain recombines TRBV27 with TRBJ1-6, with 8 bases aligning to TRBD1. CDR1 is MNHEY, CDR2 SMNVEV, per germline (reference sequence). The length of the CDR3 is 12 residues.

This clonotype was recorded many times. The rearrangement links TRBV20-1 to TRBJ2-1, with TRBD2 matching over 8 bases. This CDR3 has 12 amino acids. The J segment lost 15 bases and the V segment lost 0 bases, leaving 7 bases of the junction unmatched. Germline-derived CDR1 and CDR2 are DFQATT and SNEGSKA (reference sequence). The CDR3 spells CSARDREGGPFF. CDR3 in DNA: TGCAGTGCTAGAGATCGGGAGGGAGGGCCGTTCTTC.

The V call is TRBV18, the J call TRBJ2-7, with D perhaps TRBD1 or TRBD2 (5 bases each). Germline V gene sequence: CDR1 KGHSH, CDR2 LQKENI. The CDR3 is 15 amino acids. V dropped 3 bases and J dropped 2 bases, with 14 bases sitting between them. The CDR3 DNA follows: TGTGCCAGCTCACCGCCCCCGGGACGGCCCTACGAGCAGTACTTC. Encoded protein: CASSPPPGRPYEQYF.

This clonotype was detected only a few times. The gene calls are TRBV24-1 and TRBJ1-5; a possible D gene is TRBD1 (5 bases). The CDR3 is 16 amino acids. The germline V gene encodes CDR1 KGHDR and CDR2 SFDVKD. Trimming cost V 4 bases and J 1 base, with 13 bases left between them. Here the CDR3 reads CATSEAGGRSNQPQHF. CDR3 sequence (DNA): TGTGCCACCAGTGAGGCGGGGGGACGAAGCAATCAGCCCCAGCATTTT.

This clonotype occurred a few times. This chain connects TRBV7-2 to TRBJ2-5, with D possibly being TRBD1 (5 bases). V was cut by 5 bases and J by 2 bases, with 12 bases left in between. The CDR3 is made up of 14 amino acids. Looked up from germline, CDR1 is SGHTA and CDR2 is FQGNSA. The CDR3 here is CASSTTAIQETQYF. CDR3 bases: TGTGCCAGCAGCACGACAGCTATTCAAGAGACCCAGTACTTC.

This clonotype came up many times. The gene calls are TRBV7-9 and TRBJ1-2; tentative D call: TRBD1 (5 bases). The germline gives CDR1 SEHNR, CDR2 FQNEAQ (reference sequence). Trimming stripped 5 bases from V and 12 bases from J, with 19 bases between. This CDR3 has 13 amino acids. The CDR3 here is CASSPLATASHTF. CDR3 nucleotide sequence: TGTGCCAGCAGCCCCTTGGCGACAGCTAGTCACACCTTC.

The chain employs TRBV28 and TRBJ1-1; D is perhaps TRBD1 (6 bases). Trimming took 5 bases from V and 4 from J, leaving 14 bases between them. The CDR3 is made up of 14 amino acids. Germline loops: CDR1 MDHEN, CDR2 SYDVKM. The CDR3 sequence is CASSAYRVVTEAFF. CDR3 coding DNA: TGTGCCAGCAGTGCCTACAGGGTTGTCACTGAAGCTTTCTTT.

The chain uses TRBV6-5 and TRBJ2-7; TRBD1 matches at 9 bases. There are 14 residues in the CDR3. Germline CDR1 and CDR2: MNHEY and SVGAGI. V lost 4 bases, J lost 6 bases, and 7 bases stayed unmatched. The CDR3 loop reads CASSFNRGLGEQYF. CDR3 DNA: TGTGCCAGCAGTTTCAACAGGGGGCTCGGCGAGCAGTACTTC.

This clonotype was picked up a small number of times. The genes are TRBV5-1 and TRBJ1-6; possibly TRBD1 for D (6 bases). Germline assignment: CDR1 SGHRS and CDR2 YFSETQ. Trimming left V 2 bases short and J 4 bases short, with 16 bases between. The CDR3 runs 17 residues. The chain's CDR3 is CASSFTLGQIYNSPLHF. CDR3 in DNA: TGCGCCAGCAGCTTCACCTTAGGACAGATATATAATTCACCCCTCCACTTT.

The V call is TRBV6-1, the J call TRBJ2-2, with TRBD2 identical over 12 bases. This CDR3 contains 15 residues. V shed 5 bases and J 6 bases; nucleotides not matched to a gene: 4. Germline V lookup: CDR1 MNHNS, CDR2 SASEGT. In DNA form, the CDR3 reads TGTGCCAGCAGTAATCTAGCGGGGGGGCCCGGGGAGCTGTTTTTT. The encoded protein is CASSNLAGGPGELFF.

There are many counts of this clonotype. CDR3 sequence reads: CSASLGHPGGQQFF. CDR3 DNA: TGCAGTGCTAGTTTGGGACACCCAGGCGGTCAGCAGTTCTTC. J is TRBJ2-1 and V is TRBV20-1, with D possibly TRBD1 on 6 matching bases. The CDR3 covers 14 residues. The germline CDR1 and CDR2 sequences are DFQATT and SNEGSKA (reference sequence). Deletions cut 3 bases from V and 11 bases from J, with 20 bases between.

This clonotype was detected only a few times. V is TRBV5-1 and J is TRBJ2-4; no definite D call. The V gene's germline CDR1 is SGHRS and CDR2 YFSETQ. V was shortened by 0 bases and J by 3 bases, with 7 bases between the two germline ends. The length of the CDR3 is 14 residues. The CDR3 sequence: CASSLDMGKNIQYF. The CDR3 bases are TGCGCCAGCAGCTTGGACATGGGCAAAAACATTCAGTACTTC.

This chain joins TRBV6-5 and TRBJ2-1; TRBD2 matches 13 bases. CDR1 and CDR2 (germline): MNHEY, SVGAGI. The CDR3 is 19 amino acids. J gave up 6 bases and V 4 bases, and 15 bases lay outside the gene matches. This CDR3 reads CASSSQGRTGTSGINEQFF. CDR3 nucleotides: TGTGCCAGCAGTTCCCAGGGGCGAACCGGGACTAGCGGGATCAATGAGCAGTTCTTC.

The chain recombines TRBV9 with TRBJ2-5; D gene ambiguous. Germline V gives CDR1 SGDLS, CDR2 YYNGEE. The CDR3 extends over 11 amino acids. Trimming pared 7 bases from V and 5 bases from J, leaving 9 bases between. CDR3 sequence: CASGSHETQYF. CDR3 coding DNA: TGTGCCAGCGGTAGTCATGAGACCCAGTACTTC.